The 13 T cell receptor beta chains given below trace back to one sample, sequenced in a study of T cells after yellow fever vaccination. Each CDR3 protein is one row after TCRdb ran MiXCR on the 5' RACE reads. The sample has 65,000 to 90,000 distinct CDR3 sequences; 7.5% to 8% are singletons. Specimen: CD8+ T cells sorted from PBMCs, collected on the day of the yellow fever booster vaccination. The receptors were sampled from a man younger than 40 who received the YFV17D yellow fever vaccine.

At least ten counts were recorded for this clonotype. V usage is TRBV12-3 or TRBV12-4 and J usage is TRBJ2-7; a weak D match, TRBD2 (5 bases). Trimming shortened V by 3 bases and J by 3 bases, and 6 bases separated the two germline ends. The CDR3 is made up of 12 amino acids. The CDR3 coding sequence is TGTGCCAGCAGTTTCGGAGGCTACGAGCAGTACTTC. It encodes CASSFGGYEQYF.

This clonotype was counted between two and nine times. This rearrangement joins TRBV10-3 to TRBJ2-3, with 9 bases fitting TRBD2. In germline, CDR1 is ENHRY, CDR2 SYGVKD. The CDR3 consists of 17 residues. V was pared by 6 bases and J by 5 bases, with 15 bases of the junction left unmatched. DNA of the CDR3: TGTGCCATCAGGGGCCAACTAGCGGGCGACCCGGAAGATACGCAGTATTTT. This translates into CAIRGQLAGDPEDTQYF.

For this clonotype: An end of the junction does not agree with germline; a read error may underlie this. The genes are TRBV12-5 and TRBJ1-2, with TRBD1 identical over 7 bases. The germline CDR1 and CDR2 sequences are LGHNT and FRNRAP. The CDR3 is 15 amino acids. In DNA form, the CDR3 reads TGTGATAGTGGTTTGACGGGACAGTCAAACTATGGCTACACCTTC. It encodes CDSGLTGQSNYGYTF. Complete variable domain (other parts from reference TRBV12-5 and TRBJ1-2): DARVTQTPRHKVTEMGQEVTMRCQPILGHNTVFWYRQTMMQGLELLAYFRNRAPLDDSGMPKDRFSAEMPDATLATLKIQPSEPRDSAVYFCDSGLTGQSNYGYTFGSGTRLTVV.

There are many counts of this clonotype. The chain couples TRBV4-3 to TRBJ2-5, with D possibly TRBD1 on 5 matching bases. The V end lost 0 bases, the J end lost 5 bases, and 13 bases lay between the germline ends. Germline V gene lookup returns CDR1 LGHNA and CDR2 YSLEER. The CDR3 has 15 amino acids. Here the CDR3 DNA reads TGCGCCAGCAGCCAAGATCTGGGGCGGTTGGAGACCCAGTACTTC. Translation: CASSQDLGRLETQYF.

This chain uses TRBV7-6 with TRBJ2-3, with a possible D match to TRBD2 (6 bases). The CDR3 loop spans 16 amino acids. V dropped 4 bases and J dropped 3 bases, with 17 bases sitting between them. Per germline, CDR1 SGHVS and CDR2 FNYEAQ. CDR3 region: CASSSPGTSQTDTQYF. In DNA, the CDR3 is TGTGCCAGCAGCTCCCCCGGGACTTCCCAGACAGATACGCAGTATTTT.

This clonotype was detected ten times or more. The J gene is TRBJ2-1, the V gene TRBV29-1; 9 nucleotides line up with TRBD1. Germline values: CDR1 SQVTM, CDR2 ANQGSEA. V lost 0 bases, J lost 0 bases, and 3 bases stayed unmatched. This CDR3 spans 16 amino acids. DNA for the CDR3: TGCAGCGTTGAAGAAGGGGACAGGGTCTCCTACAATGAGCAGTTCTTC. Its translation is CSVEEGDRVSYNEQFF.

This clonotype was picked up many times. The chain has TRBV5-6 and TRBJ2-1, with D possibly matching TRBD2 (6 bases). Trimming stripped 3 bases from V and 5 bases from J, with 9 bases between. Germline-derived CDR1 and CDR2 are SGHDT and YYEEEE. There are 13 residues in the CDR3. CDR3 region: CASSWGTDNEQFF. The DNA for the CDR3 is TGTGCCAGCAGCTGGGGGACTGACAATGAGCAGTTCTTC.

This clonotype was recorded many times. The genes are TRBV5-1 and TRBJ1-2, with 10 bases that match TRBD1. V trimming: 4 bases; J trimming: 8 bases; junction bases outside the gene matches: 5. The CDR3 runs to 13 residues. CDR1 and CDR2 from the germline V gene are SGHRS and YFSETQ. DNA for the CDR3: TGCGCCAGCAGCCGGGACAGGGGAGAGGGCTACACCTTC. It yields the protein CASSRDRGEGYTF.

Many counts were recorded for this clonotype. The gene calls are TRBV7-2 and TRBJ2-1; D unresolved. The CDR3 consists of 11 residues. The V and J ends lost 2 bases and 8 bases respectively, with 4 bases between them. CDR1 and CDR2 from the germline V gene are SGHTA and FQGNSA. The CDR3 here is CASSLTHEQFF. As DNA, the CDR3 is TGTGCCAGCAGCTTAACGCATGAGCAGTTCTTC. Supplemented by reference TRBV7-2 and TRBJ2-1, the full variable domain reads GAGVSQSPSNKVTEKGKDVELRCDPISGHTALYWYRQSLGQGLEFLIYFQGNSAPDKSGLPSDRFSAERTGGSVSTLTIQRTQQEDSAVYLCASSLTHEQFFGPGTRLTVL.

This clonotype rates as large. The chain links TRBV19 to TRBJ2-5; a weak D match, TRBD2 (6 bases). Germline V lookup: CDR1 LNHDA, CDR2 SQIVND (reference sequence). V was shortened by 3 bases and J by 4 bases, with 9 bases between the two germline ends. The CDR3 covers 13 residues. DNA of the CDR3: TGTGCCAGTAGTATGGAGGGAGCAGAGACCCAGTACTTC. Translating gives CASSMEGAETQYF.

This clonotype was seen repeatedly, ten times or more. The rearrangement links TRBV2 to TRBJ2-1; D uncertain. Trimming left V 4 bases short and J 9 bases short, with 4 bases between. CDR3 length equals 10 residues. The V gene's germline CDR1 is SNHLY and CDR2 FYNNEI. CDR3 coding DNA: TGTGCCAGCAGTGGCCTTGAGCAGTTCTTC. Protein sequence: CASSGLEQFF.

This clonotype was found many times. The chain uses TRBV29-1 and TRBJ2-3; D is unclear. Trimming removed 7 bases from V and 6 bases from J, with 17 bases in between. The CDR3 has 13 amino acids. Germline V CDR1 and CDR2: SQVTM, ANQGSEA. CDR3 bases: TGCAGCGCGCCGGACGACGTACACGATACGCAGTATTTT. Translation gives CSAPDDVHDTQYF.

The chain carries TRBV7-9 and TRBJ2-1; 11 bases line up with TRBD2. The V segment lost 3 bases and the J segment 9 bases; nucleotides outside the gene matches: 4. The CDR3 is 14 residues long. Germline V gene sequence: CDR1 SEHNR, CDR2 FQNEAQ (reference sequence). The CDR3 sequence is CASSFLAGGVEQFF. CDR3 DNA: TGTGCCAGCAGCTTTTTAGCGGGAGGGGTTGAGCAGTTCTTC.